The entry below gives a single T cell receptor (beta chain) sequence along with its context. MiXCR, run by TCRdb on the 5' RACE reads, gives a single entry per CDR3 protein. The profile shows about 5,300 distinct CDR3 sequences, roughly 34% of them singletons. Material for sequencing was memory CD4+ T cells sorted from blood. Documented subset: memory CD4+ T cells, CD4+CD45RO+CD25-. The receptor was derived from a female donor with breast cancer.

The CDR3 nucleotides are TGTGCCAGCAGCAACCTCGCCTACGAGCAGTACTTC. This encodes CASSNLAYEQYF. The chain is built from TRBV6-1 and TRBJ2-7; D uncertain. Germline assignment: CDR1 MNHNS and CDR2 SASEGT. Trimming stripped 6 bases from V and 2 bases from J, with 8 bases between. This CDR3 has 12 residues.